This T cell receptor beta chain was identified during a study of T-cell memory formation after mild COVID-19. General study results and limits: Pre-infection memory showed some responding clones, and this suggested that cross-reactive memory joined.

V lost 1 base to trimming and J lost 0 bases, with 10 bases between them. Germline-derived CDR1 and CDR2 are LGHNA and YSLEER. The CDR3 has 15 amino acids. About this clonotype itself: Its antigen is as yet unknown.

Constant-segment primers and 5'RACE yielded cDNA libraries for TCR alpha and TCR beta, each carrying sample barcodes and UMIs. TCRdb used MiXCR to reprocess the 5' RACE reads, holding one entry per CDR3 protein. The repertoire holds fewer than 250,000 distinct CDR3 sequences, 10% to 13% seen once, with approximately 3% in the top ten. The source of this sequence is a man aged 18-30 years who had mild COVID-19 (a few samples of this study predate the infection). Cell type and time point are not known. Sequencing used PBMCs or a T cell subset sorted from them (not recorded which). The chain uses TRBV4-3 and TRBJ2-7; no clear D gene. CDR3 amino acids: CASSQGLGSSYEQYF. In DNA, the CDR3 is TGCGCCAGCAGCCAAGGTTTAGGGTCCTCCTACGAGCAGTACTTC.